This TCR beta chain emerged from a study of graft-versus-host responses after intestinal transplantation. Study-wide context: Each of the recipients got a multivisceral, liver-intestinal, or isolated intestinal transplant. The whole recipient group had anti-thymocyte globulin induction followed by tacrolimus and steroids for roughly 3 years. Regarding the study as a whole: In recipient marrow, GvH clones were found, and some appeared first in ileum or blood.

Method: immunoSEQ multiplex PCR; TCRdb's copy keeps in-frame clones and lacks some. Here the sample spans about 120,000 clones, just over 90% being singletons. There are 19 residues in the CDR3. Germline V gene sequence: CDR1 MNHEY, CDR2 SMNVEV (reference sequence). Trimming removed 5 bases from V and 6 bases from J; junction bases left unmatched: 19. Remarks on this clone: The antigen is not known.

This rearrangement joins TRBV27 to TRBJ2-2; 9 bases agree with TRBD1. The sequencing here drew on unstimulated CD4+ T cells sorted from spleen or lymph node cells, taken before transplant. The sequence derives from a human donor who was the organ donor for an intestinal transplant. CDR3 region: CASSLETGGWPTESGELFF. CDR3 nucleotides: TGTGCCAGCAGTCTAGAGACAGGGGGGTGGCCGACGGAGTCCGGGGAGCTGTTTTTT.